The 5 T cell receptor beta chains presented below share a single source sample, sequenced in a study of OX40 agonist ivuxolimab in advanced cancers. The assay was immunoSEQ multiplex PCR, and TCRdb's table has in-frame clones only and misses some. The table lists approximately 74,000 clones, around 90% of them singletons. The specimen was CD4+ or CD8+ T cells sorted from blood, collected in a trial of the OX40 agonist ivuxolimab. These receptors all come from an adult with an advanced solid tumor such as melanoma, head and neck, liver or kidney cancer.

This clone was recorded a few times. This chain links TRBV7-2 with TRBJ2-1, with TRBD2 identical over 9 bases. CDR1 is SGHTA, CDR2 FQGNSA, per germline. The trim removed 5 bases at V and 7 bases at J, leaving 6 bases unmatched. The length of the CDR3 is 14 residues. The CDR3 is CASSPGAGGNEQFF. CDR3 nucleotides: TGTGCCAGCAGCCCGGGGGCGGGGGGGAATGAGCAGTTCTTC.

V and J are TRBV11-1 and TRBJ2-4, with a weak D call TRBD2 (5 bases). The CDR3 consists of 14 residues. The V gene lost 6 bases and the J gene lost 6 bases, with 15 bases spanning the gap. From germline, CDR1 is SGHAT and CDR2 FQDESV (reference sequence). CDR3 bases: TGTGCCAGCAGTTTTAGGGAGTACTCAAACATTCAGTACTTC. Protein sequence: CASSFREYSNIQYF. The whole variable domain, remainder taken from reference TRBV11-1 and TRBJ2-4, is EAEVAQSPRYKITEKSQAVAFWCDPISGHATLYWYRQILGQGPELLVQFQDESVVDDSQLPKDRFSAERLKGVDSTLKIQPAELGDSAMYLCASSFREYSNIQYFGAGTRLSVL.

V gene TRBV28 combines with J gene TRBJ1-2, with TRBD1 matching over 10 bases. Germline values: CDR1 MDHEN, CDR2 SYDVKM. CDR3 length: 17 residues. Trimming at V came to 2 bases and at J to 7 bases, leaving 13 bases not matched to a gene. The CDR3 loop reads CASSLTRDRGSWSGYTF. CDR3 bases: TGTGCCAGCAGTTTAACCCGGGACAGGGGATCTTGGAGTGGCTACACCTTC.

The rearrangement links TRBV7-3 to TRBJ2-1; 8 bases map to TRBD2. V shed 5 bases and J 14 bases; nucleotides not matched to a gene: 5. The CDR3 length is 11 residues. The V gene's germline CDR1 is SGHTA and CDR2 FQGTGA. The CDR3 nucleotides read TGTGCCAGCAGCCTTAGCGGGGTCAAGTTCTTC. Translated: CASSLSGVKFF. Full variable domain (outside the CDR3, taken from reference TRBV7-3 and TRBJ2-1): GAGVSQTPSNKVTEKGKYVELRCDPISGHTALYWYRQSLGQGPEFLIYFQGTGAADDSGLPNDRFFAVRPEGSVSTLKIQRTERGDSAVYLCASSLSGVKFFGPGTRLTVL.

Concerning this clone: A read error may produce the germline difference seen at one junction end. The gene calls are TRBV6-1 and TRBJ1-1; 8 bases agree with TRBD1. The CDR3 sequence is 12 residues long. The germline V gene encodes CDR1 MNHNS and CDR2 SASEGT. The CDR3 loop is CAGRGPNTEAFF. The CDR3 DNA sequence: TGTGCCGGCAGGGGGCCCAACACTGAAGCTTTCTTT.